Each of the 27 T cell receptor beta chains below was sequenced from the same sample in a study of OX40 agonist ivuxolimab in advanced cancers. Method: immunoSEQ multiplex PCR; TCRdb's copy keeps in-frame clones and lacks some. The table has about 80,000 clones, about 86% seen once; the top ten hold less than 2.5%. Sample: CD4+ or CD8+ T cells sorted from blood, taken in a trial of the OX40 agonist ivuxolimab. These receptor sequences come from an adult with an advanced solid tumor such as melanoma, head and neck, liver or kidney cancer.

This sequence joins TRBV28 and TRBJ1-2; weak D call: TRBD1 (5 bases). Germline lookup yields CDR1 MDHEN and CDR2 SYDVKM. CDR3 length equals 13 residues. Trimming took 6 bases from V and 4 from J, leaving 12 bases between them. CDR3: CASRPGHPYGYTF. The CDR3 bases are TGTGCCAGCAGGCCGGGGCATCCCTATGGCTACACCTTC.

The chain employs TRBV7-2 and TRBJ1-5, with 9 bases lining up with TRBD1. The CDR3 sequence is 13 residues long. With 3 bases clipped from V and 9 bases from J, the junction kept 3 bases outside the gene matches. The germline CDR1 and CDR2 sequences are SGHTA and FQGNSA. CDR3 sequence (DNA): TGTGCCAGCAGCTTGACAGGGGGTTGGCCCCAGCATTTT. This gives the protein CASSLTGGWPQHF.

The chain joins TRBV30 to TRBJ1-1; D gene unclear. Germline V gives CDR1 GTSNPN, CDR2 SVGIG (reference sequence). Between the trimmed V and J ends, which lost 1 base and 6 bases, there was a span of 6 bases. The CDR3 is made up of 11 amino acids. CDR3 sequence reads: CAWSDGSEAFF. CDR3 coding DNA: TGTGCCTGGAGTGATGGGTCTGAAGCTTTCTTT.

In its sample, this clone was seen a few times. A read error may account for a junction end that differs from germline. V gene TRBV6-1 combines with J gene TRBJ2-6; D not certain. Germline V gene sequence: CDR1 MNHNS, CDR2 SASEGT. This CDR3 region has 15 residues. CDR3 region: CASSERSPGANVLTF. The CDR3, as DNA: TGTGCCAGCAGTGAAAGGAGCCCTGGAGCCAACGTCCTGACTTTC.

V gene TRBV5-1 combines with J gene TRBJ2-2; 9 bases are shared with TRBD1. V shed 4 bases, J shed 10 bases, and the junction held 8 bases outside the gene matches. The CDR3 has 14 amino acids. CDR1 and CDR2 (germline): SGHRS, YFSETQ. CDR3 bases: TGCGCCAGCAGCACGGGACAGGGATTAACGGAGCTGTTTTTT. Residues: CASSTGQGLTELFF.

The rearrangement uses TRBV27 and TRBJ1-4, with TRBD1 as a possible D gene (5 bases). The length of the CDR3 is 13 residues. Germline V gene lookup returns CDR1 MNHEY and CDR2 SMNVEV (reference sequence). Trimming took 6 bases from V and 5 from J, leaving 10 bases between them. Here the CDR3 reads CASRDTGNEKLFF. In DNA form, the CDR3 reads TGTGCCAGCAGGGACACTGGGAATGAAAAACTGTTTTTT.

This chain connects TRBV6-1 to TRBJ1-6; D is undetermined. Germline V gives CDR1 MNHNS, CDR2 SASEGT. Trimming cost V 6 bases and J 13 bases, with 7 bases left between them. The CDR3 loop spans 10 amino acids. CDR3 in amino acids: CASREGPLHF. CDR3 nucleotide sequence: TGTGCCAGCAGGGAGGGTCCCCTCCACTTT.

The chain links TRBV7-3 to TRBJ2-1; TRBD1 matches at 11 bases. In germline, CDR1 is SGHTA, CDR2 FQGTGA. The CDR3 length is 19 residues. V trimming: 5 bases; J trimming: 7 bases; junction bases outside the gene matches: 19. As DNA, the CDR3 is TGTGCCAGCAGCAACCCGTTTGGGACAGGGGGAACCCCAAGGAATGAGCAGTTCTTC. It encodes CASSNPFGTGGTPRNEQFF.

This clone was picked up a small number of times. The chain is built from TRBV15 and TRBJ2-3, with D possibly being TRBD2 (6 bases). The CDR3 length is 16 residues. V dropped 0 bases and J dropped 0 bases, with 10 bases sitting between them. Germline V gene lookup returns CDR1 LNHNV and CDR2 YYDKDF (reference sequence). CDR3: CATSREGRLSTDTQYF. CDR3 DNA: TGTGCCACCAGCAGAGAGGGGAGGTTGAGCACAGATACGCAGTATTTT.

The rearrangement uses TRBV11-2 and TRBJ1-1; D not resolved. The germline V gene encodes CDR1 SGHAT and CDR2 FQNNGV. Between the trimmed V and J ends, which lost 5 bases and 0 bases, there was a span of 7 bases. The CDR3 contains 13 residues. CDR3 in amino acids: CASSPRMNTEAFF. The CDR3 DNA sequence: TGTGCCAGCAGCCCCCGGATGAACACTGAAGCTTTCTTT.

This clone showed up just a few times. The chain links TRBV6-5 to TRBJ1-2, with TRBD1 matching 7 bases. Per germline, CDR1 MNHEY and CDR2 SVGAGI. The CDR3 sequence is 13 residues long. Germline trimming cut 5 bases from V and 4 bases from J; bases unmatched to any gene: 4. The CDR3 nucleotides are TGTGCCAGCAGTCAGGGACAGTCCTATGGCTACACCTTC. It codes for CASSQGQSYGYTF.

This chain connects TRBV2 to TRBJ2-5; perhaps TRBD2 as D (5 bases). Trimming took 3 bases from V and 5 from J, leaving 22 bases between them. This CDR3 is 17 amino acids long. Germline V gene sequence: CDR1 SNHLY, CDR2 FYNNEI. As DNA, the CDR3 is TGTGCCAGCAGTGACCTGGAGATTTTCTTCAGGAGGGAGACCCAGTACTTC. Translation: CASSDLEIFFRRETQYF. The whole variable domain, remainder taken from reference TRBV2 and TRBJ2-5, is EPEVTQTPSHQVTQMGQEVILRCVPISNHLYFYWYRQILGQKVEFLVSFYNNEISEKSEIFDDQFSVERPDGSNFTLKIRSTKLEDSAMYFCASSDLEIFFRRETQYFGPGTRLLVL.

This sequence joins TRBV18 and TRBJ1-2; D gene ambiguous. CDR1 KGHSH and CDR2 LQKENI come from the germline V gene. The CDR3 covers 15 residues. With 6 bases removed from V and 4 bases from J, the gap between germline ends came to 18 bases. The CDR3 DNA follows: TGTGCCAGCTCTCAGAGCGAAACAGCAGTCTATGGCTACACCTTC. Its protein is CASSQSETAVYGYTF.

This clone occurred once. The chain employs TRBV10-3 and TRBJ1-3; D is unresolved. Trimming removed 6 bases from V and 0 bases from J, with 9 bases in between. The CDR3 spans 14 residues. The germline V gene has CDR1 ENHRY and CDR2 SYGVKD. CDR3 bases: TGTGCCATCAGCCCGACCAGCTCTGGAAACACCATATATTTT. Translating gives CAISPTSSGNTIYF.

J is TRBJ1-2 and V is TRBV5-8, with D maybe TRBD1 (6 bases). The V end lost 4 bases, the J end lost 2 bases, and 12 bases lay between the germline ends. This CDR3 region has 14 residues. Germline CDR1 reads SGHTS; CDR2 reads YDEGEE. CDR3 sequence reads: CASSESTGNYGYTF. DNA of the CDR3: TGTGCCAGCAGCGAATCAACAGGGAACTATGGCTACACCTTC.

This chain links TRBV11-2 with TRBJ2-1, with no clear D. CDR1 is SGHAT, CDR2 FQNNGV, per germline. The length of the CDR3 is 14 residues. Trimming left V 5 bases short and J 3 bases short, with 11 bases between. DNA for the CDR3: TGTGCCAGCAGCCGTCTGGGTCGCTACAATGAGCAGTTCTTC. Protein sequence: CASSRLGRYNEQFF.

This CDR3 reads CASSIMSSGSTDEQFF. CDR3 DNA: TGTGCCAGTAGTATCATGTCTAGCGGGAGTACCGATGAGCAGTTCTTC. This sequence joins TRBV19 and TRBJ2-1, with 10 positions matching TRBD2. In germline, CDR1 is LNHDA, CDR2 SQIVND (reference sequence). The CDR3 totals 16 residues. The junction had 10 bases not matched to a gene; V was cut back by 3 bases and J by 8 bases.

The chain combines TRBV7-2 with TRBJ1-2; D is unclear. In germline, CDR1 is SGHTA, CDR2 FQGNSA. With 6 bases removed from V and 1 base from J, the gap between germline ends came to 9 bases. The CDR3 extends over 13 amino acids. In nucleotides, the CDR3 is TGTGCCAGCAGGGGATACCTTAACTATGGCTACACCTTC. This translates into CASRGYLNYGYTF.

The V gene is TRBV7-2, the J gene TRBJ1-3; D may be TRBD1 (5 bases). CDR3 length: 14 amino acids. CDR1 and CDR2 (germline): SGHTA, FQGNSA. V lost 5 bases and J lost 3, with 11 bases in between. The CDR3 DNA reads TGTGCCAGCAGCCCCGTTACAGGTGGAAACACCATATATTTT. Translation: CASSPVTGGNTIYF.

The chain combines TRBV10-3 with TRBJ2-7; a possible D gene is TRBD2 (5 bases). The V and J ends lost 8 bases and 7 bases respectively, with 18 bases between them. This CDR3 region has 13 residues. The germline CDR1 and CDR2 sequences are ENHRY and SYGVKD. The CDR3 region has the DNA TGTGCCATCTCCCCCGGAGGTATCCGAGAGCAGTACTTC. Protein product: CAISPGGIREQYF.

The genes are TRBV9 and TRBJ1-4, with D uncertain. The germline V gene has CDR1 SGDLS and CDR2 YYNGEE. There are 17 residues in the CDR3. V lost 4 bases and J 6 bases, leaving 22 bases between the germline ends. CDR3 DNA: TGTGCCAGCAGCTTCGGATTCCGGGCCAGAGAGGATGAAAAACTGTTTTTT. This gives the protein CASSFGFRAREDEKLFF.

The CDR3 nucleotides read TGTGCCAGCAGCTCTACTAGCGGGGTTCCCTACGAGCAGTACTTC. Its translation is CASSSTSGVPYEQYF. The chain uses TRBV5-4 and TRBJ2-7; 10 nucleotides line up with TRBD2. Germline values: CDR1 SGHNT, CDR2 YYREEE (reference sequence). The CDR3 runs to 15 residues. The V segment lost 3 bases and the J segment 2 bases; nucleotides outside the gene matches: 5.

The CDR3, as DNA: TGTGCCAGCAAGGGGGGAGAGACCCAGTACTTC. This gives the protein CASKGGETQYF. The chain couples TRBV27 to TRBJ2-5; D assignment may be TRBD1 or TRBD2 (6 bases each). Germline V lookup: CDR1 MNHEY, CDR2 SMNVEV (reference sequence). Trimming stripped 7 bases from V and 4 bases from J, with 7 bases between. The CDR3 spans 11 residues.

The chain joins TRBV5-5 to TRBJ2-7; D is uncertain. Germline V gene data show CDR1 as SGHKS and CDR2 as YYEKEE (reference sequence). Trimming took off 4 bases at V and 4 bases at J, with 6 bases between the two ends. This CDR3 has 11 residues. In nucleotides, the CDR3 is TGTGCCAGCAGCAGCCAATACGAGCAGTACTTC. This sequence encodes CASSSQYEQYF.

The rearrangement uses TRBV2 and TRBJ2-5, with D maybe TRBD2 (6 bases). V was trimmed by 6 bases and J by 4 bases, leaving 21 bases between them. Germline lookup yields CDR1 SNHLY and CDR2 FYNNEI. This CDR3 comprises 16 residues. CDR3 nucleotides: TGTGCCAGCAGAGACCACCGGAGGGGAGGTGGAGAGACCCAGTACTTC. It encodes CASRDHRRGGGETQYF. Based on the CDR3 plus reference TRBV2 and TRBJ2-5, the full variable domain is EPEVTQTPSHQVTQMGQEVILRCVPISNHLYFYWYRQILGQKVEFLVSFYNNEISEKSEIFDDQFSVERPDGSNFTLKIRSTKLEDSAMYFCASRDHRRGGGETQYFGPGTRLLVL.

The V and J genes are TRBV10-1 and TRBJ2-3, with 7 bases identical to TRBD1. V lost 7 bases, J lost 3 bases, and 7 bases stayed unmatched. The CDR3 covers 14 residues. The germline V gene has CDR1 WNHNN and CDR2 SYGVQD (reference sequence). CDR3 sequence (DNA): TGCGCCAGCAACAAACAGGGGAATACAGATACGCAGTATTTT. Protein sequence: CASNKQGNTDTQYF.

The chain uses TRBV7-7 and TRBJ2-1; D call uncertain. Between the trimmed V and J ends, which lost 1 base and 0 bases, there was a span of 7 bases. Germline V lookup: CDR1 SSHAT, CDR2 FNYEAQ (reference sequence). The CDR3 sequence is 15 residues long. This chain's CDR3 is CASSLEGGSYNEQFF. DNA for the CDR3: TGTGCCAGCAGCTTAGAAGGCGGCTCCTACAATGAGCAGTTCTTC.